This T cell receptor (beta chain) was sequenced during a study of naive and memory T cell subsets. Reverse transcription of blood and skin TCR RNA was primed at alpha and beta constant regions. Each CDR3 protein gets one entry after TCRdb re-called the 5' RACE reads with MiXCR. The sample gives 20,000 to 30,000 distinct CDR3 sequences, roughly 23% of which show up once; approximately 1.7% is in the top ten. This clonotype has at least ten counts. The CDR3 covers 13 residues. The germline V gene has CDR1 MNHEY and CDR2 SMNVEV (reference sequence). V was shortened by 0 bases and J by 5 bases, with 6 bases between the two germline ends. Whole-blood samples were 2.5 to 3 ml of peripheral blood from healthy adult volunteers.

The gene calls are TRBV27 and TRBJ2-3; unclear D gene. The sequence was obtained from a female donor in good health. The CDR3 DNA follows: TGTGCCAGCAGTTTATCTAGGCTAGATACGCAGTATTTT. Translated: CASSLSRLDTQYF.